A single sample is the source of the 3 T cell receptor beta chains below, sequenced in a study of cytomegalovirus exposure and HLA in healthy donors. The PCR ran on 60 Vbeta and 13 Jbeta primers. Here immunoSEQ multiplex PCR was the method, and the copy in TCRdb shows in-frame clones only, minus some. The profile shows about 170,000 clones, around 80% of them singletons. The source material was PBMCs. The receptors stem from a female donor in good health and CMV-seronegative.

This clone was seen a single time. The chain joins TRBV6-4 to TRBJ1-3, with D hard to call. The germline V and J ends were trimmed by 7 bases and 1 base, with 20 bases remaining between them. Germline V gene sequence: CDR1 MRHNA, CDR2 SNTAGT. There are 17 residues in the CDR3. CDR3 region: CASIPTLRGRSGNTIYF. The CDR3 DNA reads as TGTGCCAGCATCCCTACGCTTCGGGGTAGATCTGGAAACACCATATATTTT.

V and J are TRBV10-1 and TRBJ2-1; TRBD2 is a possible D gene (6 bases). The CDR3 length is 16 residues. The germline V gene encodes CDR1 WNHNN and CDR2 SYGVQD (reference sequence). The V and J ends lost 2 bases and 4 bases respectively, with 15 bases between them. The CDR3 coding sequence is TGCGCCAGCAGTGAGAAGGTGTCCAGCGGGTACAATGAGCAGTTCTTC. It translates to CASSEKVSSGYNEQFF.

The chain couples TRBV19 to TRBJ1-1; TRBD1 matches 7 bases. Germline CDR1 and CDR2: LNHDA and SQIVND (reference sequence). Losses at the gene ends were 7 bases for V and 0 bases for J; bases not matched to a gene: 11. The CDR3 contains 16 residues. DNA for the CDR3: TGTGCCAGTACCAGACAGGGCACAGCCATGAACACTGAAGCTTTCTTT. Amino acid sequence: CASTRQGTAMNTEAFF.